This TCR beta chain was recovered during a study of cytomegalovirus exposure and HLA in healthy donors. Study results and caveats: Rare TCR sequences dominated, though some public TCRs recurred in many donors. TCR beta sequences reportedly predicted most subjects' HLA-A and HLA-B alleles accurately.

PCR amplification relied on 60 Vbeta primers (plus 13 Jbeta primers). Sequencing was performed with immunoSEQ multiplex PCR; in TCRdb, only in-frame clones are kept and a portion is missing. This sample has over 50,000 clones, with 77% found just once. As regards this clone: What it binds is unknown.

There were likely unrecorded immune exposures, though donors were nominally healthy when sampled. The CDR3 runs to 16 residues. Germline CDR1 is SGHRS and CDR2 is YFSETQ. Trimming removed 2 bases from V and 1 base from J; junction bases left unmatched: 8. Sample: PBMCs. The receptor's source is a female donor in good health and CMV-seronegative. The chain employs TRBV5-1 and TRBJ1-1; 7 positions match TRBD1. CDR3 protein: CASSLLFRTGNTEAFF. CDR3 DNA sequence: TGCGCCAGCAGCTTACTCTTTCGGACAGGGAACACTGAAGCTTTCTTT. Together with reference TRBV5-1 and TRBJ1-1, the CDR3 gives the full variable domain: KAGVTQTPRYLIKTRGQQVTLSCSPISGHRSVSWYQQTPGQGLQFLFEYFSETQRNKGNFPGRFSGRQFSNSRSEMNVSTLELGDSALYLCASSLLFRTGNTEAFFGQGTRLTVV.